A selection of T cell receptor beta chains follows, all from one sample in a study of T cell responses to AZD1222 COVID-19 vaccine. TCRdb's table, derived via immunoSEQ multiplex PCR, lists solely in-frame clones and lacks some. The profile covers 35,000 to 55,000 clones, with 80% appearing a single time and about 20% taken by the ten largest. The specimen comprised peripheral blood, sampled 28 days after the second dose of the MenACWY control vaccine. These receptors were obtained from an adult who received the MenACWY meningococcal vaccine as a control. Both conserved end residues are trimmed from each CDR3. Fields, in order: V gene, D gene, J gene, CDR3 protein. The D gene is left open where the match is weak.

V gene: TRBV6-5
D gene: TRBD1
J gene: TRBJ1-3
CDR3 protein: ASIAGGRSGNTIY

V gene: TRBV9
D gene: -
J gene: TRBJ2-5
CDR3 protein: ASSTGRETQY

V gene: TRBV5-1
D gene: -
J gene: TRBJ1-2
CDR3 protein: ASSLAQAGGDRYGYT

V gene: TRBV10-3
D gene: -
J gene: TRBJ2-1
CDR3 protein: AISEQGNEQF

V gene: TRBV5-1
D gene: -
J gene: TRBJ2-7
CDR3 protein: ASSLDGSSHYEQY

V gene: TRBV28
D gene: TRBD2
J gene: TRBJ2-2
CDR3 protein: ASSFKGPSGTLNTGELF

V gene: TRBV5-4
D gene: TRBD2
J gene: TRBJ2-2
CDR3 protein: ASSLAGAGVITGELF

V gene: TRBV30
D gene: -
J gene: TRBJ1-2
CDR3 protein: AWSTALGYT

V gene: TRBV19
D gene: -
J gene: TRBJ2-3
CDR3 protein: ASSIFGPSTDTQY

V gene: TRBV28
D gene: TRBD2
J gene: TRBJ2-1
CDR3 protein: ASSFSGRAYNEQF

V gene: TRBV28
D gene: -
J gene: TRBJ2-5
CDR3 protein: AGGWGDRGETQY

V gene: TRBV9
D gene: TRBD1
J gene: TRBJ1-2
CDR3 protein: ASSTDREGYT

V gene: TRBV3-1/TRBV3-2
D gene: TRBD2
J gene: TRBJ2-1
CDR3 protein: ASSQDLGGRTNEQF

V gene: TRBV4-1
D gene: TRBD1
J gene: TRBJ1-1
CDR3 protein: ASSVPGQGVLNTEAF

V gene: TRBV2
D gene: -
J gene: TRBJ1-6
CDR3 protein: ASRTDWTGESPLH

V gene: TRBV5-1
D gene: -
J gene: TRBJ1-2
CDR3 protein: ASSMGGRNYGYT

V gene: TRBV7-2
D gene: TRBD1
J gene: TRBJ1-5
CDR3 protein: ASSLGGGGQPQH

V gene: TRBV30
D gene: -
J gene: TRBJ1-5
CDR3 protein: AWSQGGPSHNQPQH

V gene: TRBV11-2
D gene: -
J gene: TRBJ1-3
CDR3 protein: ASSLAGYRDTGNTIY

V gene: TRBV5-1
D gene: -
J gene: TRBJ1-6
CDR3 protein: ASSPAGANSPLH

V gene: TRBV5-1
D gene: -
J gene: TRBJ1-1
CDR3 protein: ASSGTVNTEAF

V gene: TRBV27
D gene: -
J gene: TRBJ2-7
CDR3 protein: ASSSMARGEQY

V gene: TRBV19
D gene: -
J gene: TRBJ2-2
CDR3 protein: ASSHSGRTNTGELF

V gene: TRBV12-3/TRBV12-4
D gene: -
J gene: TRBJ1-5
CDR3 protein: ASSLGSNQPQH

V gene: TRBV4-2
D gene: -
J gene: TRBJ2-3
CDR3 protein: ASSPGSSNANTQY

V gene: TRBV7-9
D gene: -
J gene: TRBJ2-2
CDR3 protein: ASSLARGNTGELF

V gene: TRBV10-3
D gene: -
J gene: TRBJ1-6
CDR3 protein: AISEDGASPLH

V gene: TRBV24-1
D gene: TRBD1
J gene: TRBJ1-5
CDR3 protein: ATSARDRPGQPQH

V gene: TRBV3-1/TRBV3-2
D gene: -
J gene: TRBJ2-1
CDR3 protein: ASSPRTTYNEQF

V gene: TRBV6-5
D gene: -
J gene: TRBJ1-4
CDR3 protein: ASRSGPTNEKLF

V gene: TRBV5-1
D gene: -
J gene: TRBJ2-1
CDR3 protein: ASSLAADAYNEQF

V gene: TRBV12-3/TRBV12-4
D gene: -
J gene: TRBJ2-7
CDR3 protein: ASSLTASYEQY

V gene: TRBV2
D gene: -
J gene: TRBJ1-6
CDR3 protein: ASTLDRSYNSPLH

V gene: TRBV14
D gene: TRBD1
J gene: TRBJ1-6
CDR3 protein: ASSLRTGLNSPLH

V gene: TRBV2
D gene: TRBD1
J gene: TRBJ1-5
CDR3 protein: ASSRQGDQPQH

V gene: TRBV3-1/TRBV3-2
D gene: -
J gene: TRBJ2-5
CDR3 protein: ASCTPGEETQY

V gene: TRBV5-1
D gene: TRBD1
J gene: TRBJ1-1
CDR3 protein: ASSVGGGQMNTEAF

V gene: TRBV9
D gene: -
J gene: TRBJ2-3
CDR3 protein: ASSVEVGSHTDTQY

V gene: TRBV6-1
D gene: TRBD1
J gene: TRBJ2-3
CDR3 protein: ASSGRDRVFGDTQY

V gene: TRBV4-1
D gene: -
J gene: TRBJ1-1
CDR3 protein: ASSQDKWQTEAF

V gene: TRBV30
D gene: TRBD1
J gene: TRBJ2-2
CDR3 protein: AWSRTGTGELF

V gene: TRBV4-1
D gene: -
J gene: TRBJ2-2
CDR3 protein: ASSQQGWSTGELF

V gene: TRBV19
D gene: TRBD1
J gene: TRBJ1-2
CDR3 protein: ATSSIGAGGREFGYT

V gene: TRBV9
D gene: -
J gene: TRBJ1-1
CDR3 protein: ASSVAGTNHEQAF

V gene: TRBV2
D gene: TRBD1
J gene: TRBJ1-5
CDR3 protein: ASRVNPGQGDQPQH

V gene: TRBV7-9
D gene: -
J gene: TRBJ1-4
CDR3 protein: ASSLVVDPKSEKLF

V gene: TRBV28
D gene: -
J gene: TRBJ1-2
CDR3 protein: ASTTDIRPGYT

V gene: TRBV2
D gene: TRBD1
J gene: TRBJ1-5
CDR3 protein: ASSRRQGVNQPQH

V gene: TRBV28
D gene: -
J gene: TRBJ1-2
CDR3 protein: ASDGGANYGYT

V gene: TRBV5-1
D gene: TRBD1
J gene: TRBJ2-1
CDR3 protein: ASSRDRVSYNEQF

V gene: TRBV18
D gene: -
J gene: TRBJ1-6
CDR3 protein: ASSPLGGGDNSPLH

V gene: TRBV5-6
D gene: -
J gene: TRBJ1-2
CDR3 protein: ASSFDDTGYT